Listed below are T cell receptor beta chains from one sample, sequenced in a study of OX40 agonist ivuxolimab in advanced cancers. TCRdb's table, derived via immunoSEQ multiplex PCR, lists solely in-frame clones and lacks some. The table includes approximately 59,000 clones, about 87% detected once. Sample: CD4+ or CD8+ T cells sorted from blood, taken in a trial of the OX40 agonist ivuxolimab. The receptor set was obtained from an adult with an advanced solid tumor such as melanoma, head and neck, liver or kidney cancer. Both conserved end residues are part of each CDR3. Fields, in order: D gene, J gene, clone size, V gene, CDR3 DNA, CDR3 protein. D genes are given only for firm matches. Some rows mark clone size as missing; the rest say once, few, many or name a class of expanded clone.

>TRBD2|TRBJ2-3|-|TRBV30
TGTGCCTGGAGTGTACGTAGCGGGGGGTACACAGATACGCAGTATTTT
CAWSVRSGGYTDTQYF
>-|TRBJ2-3|-|TRBV19
TGTGCCAGTAGTAAAGGGACATTCACAGATACGCAGTATTTT
CASSKGTFTDTQYF
>-|TRBJ1-5|-|TRBV7-6
TGTGCCAGCAGCTTAGACAGCAATCAGCCCCAGCATTTT
CASSLDSNQPQHF
>TRBD2|TRBJ2-7|-|TRBV7-2
TGTGCCAGCAGCTTAGGCGGGGGGGGCTACGAGCAGTACTTC
CASSLGGGGYEQYF
>TRBD1|TRBJ2-5|-|TRBV5-5
TGTGCCAGCAGCTTGGCTGGACAGGGGGGGAAAGAGACCCAGTACTTC
CASSLAGQGGKETQYF
>-|TRBJ1-2|once|TRBV4-3
TGCGCCAGCAGCCAAGAGCAAGGGGCCATTAACTATGGCTACACCTTC
CASSQEQGAINYGYTF
>TRBD1|TRBJ1-1|-|TRBV19
TGTGCCAGTAGTGTCGGGACAGGGCTGGGAGAAGCTTTCTTT
CASSVGTGLGEAFF
>TRBD1|TRBJ2-4|-|TRBV2
TGTGCCAGCAGAAGTTACAGGGGCGGCATTCAGTACTTC
CASRSYRGGIQYF
>-|TRBJ2-1|-|TRBV27
TGTGCCAGCAGTCCCCAGGGAAGGACCTACAATGAGCAGTTCTTC
CASSPQGRTYNEQFF
>-|TRBJ2-5|-|TRBV5-1
TGCGCCAGCAGCTTGGGACAGGGAGGGGAGACCCAGTACTTC
CASSLGQGGETQYF
>-|TRBJ2-7|few|TRBV7-2
TGTGCCAGCAGCTTAGATTTCAATACCTACGAGCAGTACTTC
CASSLDFNTYEQYF
>TRBD1|TRBJ2-7|once|TRBV5-1
TGCGCCAGCTCCTCCGGGACAGGGGCCTACGAGCAGTACTTC
CASSSGTGAYEQYF
>-|TRBJ2-1|-|TRBV7-2
TGTGCCAGCAGCCGGGACCCAACCAGGAATGAGCAGTTCTTC
CASSRDPTRNEQFF
>TRBD2|TRBJ2-2|-|TRBV18
TGTGCCAGCTCACCCCTACTACGCGGGGGAAACACCGGGGAGCTGTTTTTT
CASSPLLRGGNTGELFF
>-|TRBJ2-7|-|TRBV5-1
TGCGCCAGCAGCTTGGCGTTTGTAGGCCACGAGCAGTACTTC
CASSLAFVGHEQYF
>-|TRBJ1-1|few|TRBV10-3
TGTGCCATCTCACAGGGAGGGCTTGAAGCTTTCTTT
CAISQGGLEAFF
>-|TRBJ2-5|-|TRBV6-5
TGTGCCAGCACACTGGGGGAGACCCAGTACTTC
CASTLGETQYF
>-|TRBJ2-2|-|TRBV5-6
TGTGCCAGCAGCTTTGAAAGGGTGGAGCTGTTTTTT
CASSFERVELFF
>-|TRBJ1-1|-|TRBV7-7
TGTGCCAGCAGCTTAGGTCTCCCTCTCGGCACTGAAGCTTTCTTT
CASSLGLPLGTEAFF
>-|TRBJ2-7|-|TRBV28
TGTGCCAGCGGACGACAGGCATACGAGCAGTACTTC
CASGRQAYEQYF
>TRBD2|TRBJ2-7|-|TRBV9
TGTGCCAGCAGCGTAAGTACTAGCGCCTCCTACGAGCAGTACTTC
CASSVSTSASYEQYF
>TRBD1|TRBJ1-1|-|TRBV7-9
TGTGCCAGCAGCTTTACAGGGGACTCGAGGGAAGCTTTCTTT
CASSFTGDSREAFF
>-|TRBJ2-2|-|TRBV11-1
TGTGCCAGCAGGGGGCTTAACAGGGCCTCCGGGGAGCTGTTTTTT
CASRGLNRASGELFF
>-|TRBJ2-1|few|TRBV10-3
TGTGCCATCAGTGATGGGGGGACCGTGGGGAATGAGCAGTTCTTC
CAISDGGTVGNEQFF
>-|TRBJ2-3|-|TRBV30
TGTGCCTGGAGGTTCGGCAGGGGGGCCACAGATACGCAGTATTTT
CAWRFGRGATDTQYF
>TRBD1|TRBJ1-2|-|TRBV28
TGTGCCAGCAGTTTATGGACGTCCGGGACAGGACTCTATGGCTACACCTTC
CASSLWTSGTGLYGYTF
>-|TRBJ2-3|-|TRBV5-1
TGCGCCAGCAGCTTGGAACCAGTTACAGATACGCAGTATTTT
CASSLEPVTDTQYF
>-|TRBJ1-6|-|TRBV6-5
TGTGCCAGCAATGCGGGACCAAATTCACCCCTCCACTTT
CASNAGPNSPLHF
>-|TRBJ2-1|-|TRBV19
TGTGCCAGTAGTATAGGGATAAGCTCCTACAATGAGCAGTTCTTC
CASSIGISSYNEQFF
>-|TRBJ1-4|-|TRBV15
TGTGCCACCAGACAGCTGGGGGAAAAACTGTTTTTT
CATRQLGEKLFF
>-|TRBJ2-3|-|TRBV27
TGTGCCAGCAGTCCATCGGGTGATACGCAGTATTTT
CASSPSGDTQYF
>-|TRBJ2-1|-|TRBV10-3
TGTGCCATCAGTGAGTCCGAGTTAATCGGCAATGAGCAGTTCTTC
CAISESELIGNEQFF
>TRBD2|TRBJ2-1|-|TRBV18
TGTGCCAGCTCACCACGAGCGGGAGGGCCCGATGAGCAGTTCTTC
CASSPRAGGPDEQFF
>-|TRBJ1-4|-|TRBV19
TGTGCCAGTAGTTTCGACCGAGATTTGAGAGGGCTGTTTTTT
CASSFDRDLRGLFF
>-|TRBJ2-1|-|TRBV5-4
TGTGCCAGCAGCTTGGCCTCACAGAACAATGAGCAGTTCTTC
CASSLASQNNEQFF
>-|TRBJ1-1|-|TRBV28
TGTGCCAGCAGTTTACAGGTAGGCACTGAAGCTTTCTTT
CASSLQVGTEAFF
>-|TRBJ2-3|-|TRBV9
TGTGCCAGCAGCCCACAGGCCGGTTCCACAGATACGCAGTATTTT
CASSPQAGSTDTQYF
>TRBD2|TRBJ2-5|-|TRBV6-5
TGTGCCAGCAGCCCGGGACTAGCCGTGAGGGAGACCCAGTACTTC
CASSPGLAVRETQYF
>-|TRBJ2-1|-|TRBV23-1
TGCGCCACCGTAAGTGAGCAGTTCTTC
CATVSEQFF
>-|TRBJ2-5|-|TRBV7-8
TGTGCCAGCAGCTTAGATAGGGCGGATGGGACCCAGTACTTC
CASSLDRADGTQYF
>-|TRBJ1-3|-|TRBV20-1
TGCAGTGCTCAGAACACCATATATTTT
CSAQNTIYF
>-|TRBJ2-7|many|TRBV23-1
TGCGCCAGCAGTGTCCAGGGCACTCGTGCCGAGCAGTACTTC
CASSVQGTRAEQYF
>-|TRBJ2-5|-|TRBV5-6
TGTGCCAGCAGCTTGGCACCGCAATCACTGGAGACCCAGTACTTC
CASSLAPQSLETQYF
>-|TRBJ2-1|-|TRBV10-3
TGTGCCATCAGTGAGAACCAGGGATGGACCTACAATGAGCAGTTCTTC
CAISENQGWTYNEQFF
>-|TRBJ2-3|-|TRBV4-2
TGTGCCAGCAGCCAATCGGGAAACACAGATACGCAGTATTTT
CASSQSGNTDTQYF
>-|TRBJ2-1|-|TRBV28
TGTGCCAGCAGTAACCCCGGGACTTCGCGGCAGTTCTTC
CASSNPGTSRQFF
>-|TRBJ1-1|few|TRBV30
TGTGCCTGGCGACGATCAGGAAGGTACACTGAAGCTTTCTTT
CAWRRSGRYTEAFF
>-|TRBJ2-7|-|TRBV30
TGTGCCTGGAGTGTCTCCCGTGAGGACGAGCAGTACTTC
CAWSVSREDEQYF
>-|TRBJ2-7|-|TRBV7-3
TGTGCCAGCAGCACCCGTCCCAGCTCCTACGAGCAGTACTTC
CASSTRPSSYEQYF
>TRBD1|TRBJ1-1|-|TRBV6-6
TGTGCCAGCAGATCGACAGGGACTATCACTGAAGCTTTCTTT
CASRSTGTITEAFF
>TRBD1|TRBJ1-6|-|TRBV30
TGTGCCTGGAGACAAAAACAGGGGGGAGATAATTCACCCCTCCACTTT
CAWRQKQGGDNSPLHF
>TRBD1|TRBJ1-1|-|TRBV18
TGTGCCAGCTCACCACTTAGGGACAGGGACACTGAAGCTTTCTTT
CASSPLRDRDTEAFF
>-|TRBJ2-3|-|TRBV30
TGTGCCTGGAACCAGAGGGGCACAGATACGCAGTATTTT
CAWNQRGTDTQYF
>-|TRBJ1-5|-|TRBV19
TGTGCCAGTAGTACACTACAGGGAAGGTCTACTCAGCCCCAGCATTTT
CASSTLQGRSTQPQHF
>TRBD2|TRBJ2-7|-|TRBV6-6
TGTGCCAGCAGTTGGCTAGCGGGAGGTGCCTACGAGCAGTACTTC
CASSWLAGGAYEQYF
>TRBD2|TRBJ2-1|-|TRBV5-8
TGTGCCAGCAGCTCCGGACTAGCGGGGGCGTACAATGAGCAGTTCTTC
CASSSGLAGAYNEQFF
>-|TRBJ1-1|-|TRBV5-1
TGCGCCAGCAGCCCGGGGCGTAGCATGAACACTGAAGCTTTCTTT
CASSPGRSMNTEAFF
>TRBD1|TRBJ1-6|-|TRBV28
TGTGCCAGCAGTTTAGGGGGACAGGGGGCTTCACCCCTCCACTTT
CASSLGGQGASPLHF
>-|TRBJ2-5|once|TRBV5-4
TGTGCCAGCAGCTTCGACAAGGGGCCACAAGAGACCCAGTACTTC
CASSFDKGPQETQYF
>TRBD1|TRBJ2-7|few|TRBV30
TGTGCCTGGAGTGTACGACCCAGGGGGAACTACGAGCAGTACTTC
CAWSVRPRGNYEQYF